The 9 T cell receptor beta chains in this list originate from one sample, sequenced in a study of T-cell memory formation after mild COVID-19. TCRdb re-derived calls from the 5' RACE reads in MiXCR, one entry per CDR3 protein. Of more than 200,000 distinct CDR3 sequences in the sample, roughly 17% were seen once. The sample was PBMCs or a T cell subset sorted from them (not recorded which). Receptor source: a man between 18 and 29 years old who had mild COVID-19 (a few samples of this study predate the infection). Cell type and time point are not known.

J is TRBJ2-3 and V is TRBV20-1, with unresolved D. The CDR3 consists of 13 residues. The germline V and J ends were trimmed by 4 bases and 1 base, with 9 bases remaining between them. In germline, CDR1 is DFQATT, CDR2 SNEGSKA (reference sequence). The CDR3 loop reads CSATGDGTDTQYF. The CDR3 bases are TGCAGTGCTACGGGCGACGGCACAGATACGCAGTATTTT.

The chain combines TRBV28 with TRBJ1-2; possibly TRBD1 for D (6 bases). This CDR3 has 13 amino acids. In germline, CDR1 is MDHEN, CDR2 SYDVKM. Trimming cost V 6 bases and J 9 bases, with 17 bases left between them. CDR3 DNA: TGTGCCAGCAGGGACAGCCTCCTGAAGAGCTACACCTTC. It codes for CASRDSLLKSYTF.

CDR3 nucleotides: TGTGCCAGCAGAGCTTTAGCGGGGGCGATTGTTTACAATGAGCAGTTCTTC. Translating it yields CASRALAGAIVYNEQFF. The chain employs TRBV6-5 and TRBJ2-1; 9 nucleotides agree with TRBD2. This CDR3 contains 17 residues. The V gene's germline CDR1 is MNHEY and CDR2 SVGAGI. The trim removed 6 bases at V and 4 bases at J, leaving 13 bases unmatched.

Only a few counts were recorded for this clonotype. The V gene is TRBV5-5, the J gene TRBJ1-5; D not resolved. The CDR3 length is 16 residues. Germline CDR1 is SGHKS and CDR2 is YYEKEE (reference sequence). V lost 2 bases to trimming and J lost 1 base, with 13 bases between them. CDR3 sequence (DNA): TGTGCCAGCAGCTTATTTTCGACACTAAGCAATCAGCCCCAGCATTTT. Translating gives CASSLFSTLSNQPQHF.

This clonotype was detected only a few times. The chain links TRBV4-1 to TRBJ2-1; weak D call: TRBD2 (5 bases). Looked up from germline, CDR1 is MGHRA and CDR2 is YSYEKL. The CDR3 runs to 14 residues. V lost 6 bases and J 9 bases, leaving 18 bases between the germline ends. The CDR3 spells CASSPRGLTGEQFF. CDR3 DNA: TGCGCCAGCAGTCCAAGAGGACTTACCGGTGAGCAGTTCTTC.

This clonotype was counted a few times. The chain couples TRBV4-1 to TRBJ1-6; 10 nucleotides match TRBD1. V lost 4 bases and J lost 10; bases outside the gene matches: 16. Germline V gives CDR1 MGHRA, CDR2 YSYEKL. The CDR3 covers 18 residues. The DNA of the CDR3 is TGCGCCAGCAGCCGTGGTGATAACGACAGGGGGCAGAGATCACCCCTCCACTTT. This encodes CASSRGDNDRGQRSPLHF.

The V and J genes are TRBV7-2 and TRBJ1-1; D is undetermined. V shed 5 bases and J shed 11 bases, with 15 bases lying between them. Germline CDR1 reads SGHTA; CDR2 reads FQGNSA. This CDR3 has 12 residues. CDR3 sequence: CASSPVGVRAFF. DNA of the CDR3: TGTGCCAGCAGCCCCGTTGGCGTGAGGGCTTTCTTT.

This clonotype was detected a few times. The CDR3 here is CSARQTGVGTEAFF. In DNA form, the CDR3 reads TGCAGTGCTAGACAAACAGGAGTAGGGACTGAAGCTTTCTTT. The J gene is TRBJ1-1, the V gene TRBV20-1; possibly TRBD1 for D (5 bases). The CDR3 is 14 amino acids. Germline CDR1 is DFQATT and CDR2 is SNEGSKA (reference sequence). Deletions cut 2 bases from V and 5 bases from J, with 15 bases between.

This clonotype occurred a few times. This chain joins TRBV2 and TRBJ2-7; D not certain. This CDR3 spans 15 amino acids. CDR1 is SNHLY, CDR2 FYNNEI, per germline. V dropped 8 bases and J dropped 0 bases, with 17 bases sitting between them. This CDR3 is CASCITQASSYEQYF. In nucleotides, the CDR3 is TGTGCCAGCTGTATCACTCAGGCAAGCTCCTACGAGCAGTACTTC.